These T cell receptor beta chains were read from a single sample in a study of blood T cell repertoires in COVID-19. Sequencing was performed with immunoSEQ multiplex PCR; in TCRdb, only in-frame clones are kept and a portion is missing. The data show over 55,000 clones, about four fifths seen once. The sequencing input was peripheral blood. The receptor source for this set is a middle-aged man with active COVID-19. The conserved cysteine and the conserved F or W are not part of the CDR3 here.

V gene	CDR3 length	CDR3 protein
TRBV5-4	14	ATHSGRAGSVYEQY
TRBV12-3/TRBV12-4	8	ASSYRVAF
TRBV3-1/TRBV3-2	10	ASSQGGAEAF
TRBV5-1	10	ASRGSAGELF
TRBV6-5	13	ASSYSRTANQPQH
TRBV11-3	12	ASSSRGSYNEQF
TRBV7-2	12	ASTPGQGLYEQY
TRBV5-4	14	ASSLAGQGENTEAF
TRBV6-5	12	ASSYVGPTDTQY
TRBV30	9	AWSPGQEAF
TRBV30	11	AWSRAGNEKLF
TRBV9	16	ASSVGASGGALGETQY
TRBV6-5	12	ASSNRGDLYEQY
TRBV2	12	ASSAGLAGGEQY
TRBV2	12	ASSLRDRAHEQY
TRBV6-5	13	ASSRTSGVYNEQF
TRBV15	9	ATSSRNTIY
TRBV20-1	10	SAIDKGEGQY
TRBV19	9	ASSQENIQY
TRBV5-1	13	ASSLDSGRIDEQF
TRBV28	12	ATKQSGGADTQY
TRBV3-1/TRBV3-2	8	ASSPRQDF